This T cell receptor (beta chain) was found in a study of shared clonotypes between healthy human individuals. Assay used: immunoSEQ multiplex PCR; TCRdb lists only in-frame clones, some missing. Here the sample spans roughly 810,000 clones, roughly 96% being singletons. Germline CDR1 and CDR2: SEHNR and FQNEAQ (reference sequence). This CDR3 is built from 15 residues. Trimming cost V 5 bases and J 6 bases, with 16 bases left between them. Positive CCR7 selection of CD45RO-negative cells yielded the naive CD8 cells, and terminally differentiated effector memory CD45RA+ cells were excluded. Sequencing was carried out using naive CD8+ T cells sorted from blood. The sequence was collected from a man younger than 45 in good health. The V call is TRBV7-9, the J call TRBJ2-2; either TRBD1 or TRBD2 may supply D (7 bases each). The CDR3 spells CASSPPGGGAGELFF. The DNA of the CDR3 is TGTGCCAGCAGCCCCCCAGGGGGGGGAGCCGGGGAGCTGTTTTTT.